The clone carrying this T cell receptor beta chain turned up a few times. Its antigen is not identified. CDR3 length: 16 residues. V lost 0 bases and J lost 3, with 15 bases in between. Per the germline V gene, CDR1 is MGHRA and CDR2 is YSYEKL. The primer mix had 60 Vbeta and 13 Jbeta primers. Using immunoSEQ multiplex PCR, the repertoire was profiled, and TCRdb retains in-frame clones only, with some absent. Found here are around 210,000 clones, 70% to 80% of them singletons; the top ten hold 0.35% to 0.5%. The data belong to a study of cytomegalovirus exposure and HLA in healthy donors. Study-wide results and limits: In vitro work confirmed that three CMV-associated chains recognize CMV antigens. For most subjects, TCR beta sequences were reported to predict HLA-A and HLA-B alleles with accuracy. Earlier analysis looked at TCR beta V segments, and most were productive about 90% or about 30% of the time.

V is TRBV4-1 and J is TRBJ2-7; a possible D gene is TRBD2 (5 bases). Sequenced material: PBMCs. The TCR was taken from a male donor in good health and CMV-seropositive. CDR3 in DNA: TGCGCCAGCAGCCAAGATCCCGGGGTCGCCCTCTACGAGCAGTACTTC. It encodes CASSQDPGVALYEQYF.